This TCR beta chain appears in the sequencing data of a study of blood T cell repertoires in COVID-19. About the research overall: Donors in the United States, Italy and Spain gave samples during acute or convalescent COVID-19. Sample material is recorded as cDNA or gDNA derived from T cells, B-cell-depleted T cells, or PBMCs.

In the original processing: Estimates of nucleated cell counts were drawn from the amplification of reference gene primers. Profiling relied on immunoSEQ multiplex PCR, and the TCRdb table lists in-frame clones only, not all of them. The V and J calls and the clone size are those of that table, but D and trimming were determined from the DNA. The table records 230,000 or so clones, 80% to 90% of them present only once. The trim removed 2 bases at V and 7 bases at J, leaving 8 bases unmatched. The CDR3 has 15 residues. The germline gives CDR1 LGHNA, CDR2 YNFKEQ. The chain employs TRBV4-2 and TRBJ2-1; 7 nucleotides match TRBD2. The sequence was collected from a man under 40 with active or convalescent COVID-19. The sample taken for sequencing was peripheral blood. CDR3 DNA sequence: TGTGCCAGCAGCCAACTGGGGGGGGTAGGGAATGAGCAGTTCTTC. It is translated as CASSQLGGVGNEQFF.